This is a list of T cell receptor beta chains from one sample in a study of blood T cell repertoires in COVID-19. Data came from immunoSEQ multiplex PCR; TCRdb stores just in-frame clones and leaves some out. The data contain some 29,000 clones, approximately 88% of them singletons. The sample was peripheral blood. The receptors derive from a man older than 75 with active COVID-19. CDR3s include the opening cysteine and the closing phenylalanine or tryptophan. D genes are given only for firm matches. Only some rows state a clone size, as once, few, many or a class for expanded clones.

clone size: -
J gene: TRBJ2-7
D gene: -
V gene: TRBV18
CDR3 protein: CASSPPHQTYEQYF
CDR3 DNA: TGTGCCAGCTCACCACCACACCAGACCTACGAGCAGTACTTC

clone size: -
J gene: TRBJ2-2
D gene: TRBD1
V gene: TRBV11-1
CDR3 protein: CASSLTGSLNTGELFF
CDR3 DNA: TGTGCCAGCAGCCTGACAGGGTCGTTGAACACCGGGGAGCTGTTTTTT

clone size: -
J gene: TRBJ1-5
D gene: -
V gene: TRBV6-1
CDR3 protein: CASSEASRSNQPQHF
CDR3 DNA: TGTGCCAGCAGTGAAGCCAGCAGGAGCAATCAGCCCCAGCATTTT

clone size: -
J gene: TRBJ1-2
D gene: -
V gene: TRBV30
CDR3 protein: CAWSEKGGRGIDGYTF
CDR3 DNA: TGTGCCTGGAGTGAAAAGGGCGGGCGGGGTATCGACGGCTACACCTTC

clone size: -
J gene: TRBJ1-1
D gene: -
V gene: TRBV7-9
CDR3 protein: CASSLGQVGTEAFF
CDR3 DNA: TGTGCCAGCAGCTTAGGCCAGGTCGGCACTGAAGCTTTCTTT

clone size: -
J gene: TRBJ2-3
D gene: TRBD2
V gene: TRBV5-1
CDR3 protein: CASSTGTSRDTQYF
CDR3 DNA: TGCGCCAGCAGCACCGGGACTAGCAGAGATACGCAGTATTTT

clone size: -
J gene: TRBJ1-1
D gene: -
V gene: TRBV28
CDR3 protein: CASSLGIAHEAFF
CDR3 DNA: TGTGCCAGCAGTCTAGGTATTGCCCATGAAGCTTTCTTT

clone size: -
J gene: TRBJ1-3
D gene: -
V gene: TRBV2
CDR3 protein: CASSETARSTRNTIYF
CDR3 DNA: TGTGCCAGCAGTGAAACCGCCCGCTCCACAAGAAACACCATATATTTT

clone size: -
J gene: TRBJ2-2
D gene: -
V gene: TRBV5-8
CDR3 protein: CASSPGQINTGELFF
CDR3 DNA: TGTGCCAGCAGCCCCGGACAGATTAACACCGGGGAGCTGTTTTTT

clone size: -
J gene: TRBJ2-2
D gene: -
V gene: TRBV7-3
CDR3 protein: CASSLSGGLNTGELFF
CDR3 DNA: TGTGCCAGCAGCTTAAGTGGCGGACTGAACACCGGGGAGCTGTTTTTT

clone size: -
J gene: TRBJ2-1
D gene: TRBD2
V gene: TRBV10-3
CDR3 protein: CAIRRGLAGSNEQFF
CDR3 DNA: TGTGCCATCAGGAGAGGACTAGCGGGGTCCAATGAGCAGTTCTTC

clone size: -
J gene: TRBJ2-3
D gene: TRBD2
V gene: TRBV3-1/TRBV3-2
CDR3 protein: CASSQAPSGGADTQYF
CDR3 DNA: TGTGCCAGCAGCCAAGCCCCTAGCGGGGGGGCAGATACGCAGTATTTT

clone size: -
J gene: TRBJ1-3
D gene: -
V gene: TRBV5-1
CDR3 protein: CASSPQGNGNTIYF
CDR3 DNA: TGCGCCAGCAGCCCCCAGGGGAACGGAAACACCATATATTTT

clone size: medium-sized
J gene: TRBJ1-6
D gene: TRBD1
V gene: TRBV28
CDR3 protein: CASNPGQRGSPLHF
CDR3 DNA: TGTGCCAGCAACCCGGGACAGAGGGGTTCACCCCTCCACTTT

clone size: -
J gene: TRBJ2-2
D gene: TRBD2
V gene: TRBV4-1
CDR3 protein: CASSPRTSGNTGELFF
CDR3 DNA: TGCGCCAGCAGCCCCCGGACTAGCGGAAACACCGGGGAGCTGTTTTTT

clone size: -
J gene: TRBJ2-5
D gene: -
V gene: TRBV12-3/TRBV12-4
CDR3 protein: CASSFDGAGTQYF
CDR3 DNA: TGTGCCAGCAGTTTTGACGGCGCGGGGACCCAGTACTTC

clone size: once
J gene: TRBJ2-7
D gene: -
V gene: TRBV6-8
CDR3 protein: CASSGGQSGSYEQYF
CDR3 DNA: TGTGCCAGCAGTGGCGGACAATCGGGCTCCTACGAGCAGTACTTC

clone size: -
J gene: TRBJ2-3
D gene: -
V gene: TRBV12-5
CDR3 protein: CASGLVSGSFTDTQYF
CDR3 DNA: TGTGCTAGTGGTTTGGTGTCGGGGTCCTTCACAGATACGCAGTATTTT

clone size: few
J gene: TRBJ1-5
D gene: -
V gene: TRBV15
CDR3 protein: CATSAGAGGNNQPQHF
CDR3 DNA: TGTGCCACCAGCGCTGGGGCGGGGGGGAACAATCAGCCCCAGCATTTT

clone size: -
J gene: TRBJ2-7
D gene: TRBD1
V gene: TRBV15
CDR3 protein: CATSKRQGTYEQYF
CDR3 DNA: TGTGCCACCAGCAAGCGACAGGGGACCTACGAGCAGTACTTC

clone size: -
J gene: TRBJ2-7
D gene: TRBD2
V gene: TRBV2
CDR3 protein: CASRGGSPWRSYEQYF
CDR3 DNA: TGTGCCAGCAGGGGAGGGTCGCCTTGGAGGTCCTACGAGCAGTACTTC

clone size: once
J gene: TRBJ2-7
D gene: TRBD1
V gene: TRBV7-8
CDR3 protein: CASSLSAGGYEQYF
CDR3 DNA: TGTGCCAGCAGCTTAAGCGCAGGGGGCTACGAGCAGTACTTC

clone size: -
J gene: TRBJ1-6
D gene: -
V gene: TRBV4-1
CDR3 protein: CASSQQTGLSSPLHF
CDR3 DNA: TGCGCCAGCAGCCAGCAAACAGGGTTGAGCTCACCCCTCCACTTT

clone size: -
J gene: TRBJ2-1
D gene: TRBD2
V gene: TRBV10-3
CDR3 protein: CAISLRGENTNNEQFF
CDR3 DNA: TGTGCCATCAGCCTCCGGGGGGAGAATACTAACAATGAGCAGTTCTTC

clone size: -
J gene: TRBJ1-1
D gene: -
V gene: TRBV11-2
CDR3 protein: CASSLPLGAARRAFF
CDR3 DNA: TGTGCCAGCAGCTTACCGCTAGGGGCAGCAAGGCGGGCTTTCTTT

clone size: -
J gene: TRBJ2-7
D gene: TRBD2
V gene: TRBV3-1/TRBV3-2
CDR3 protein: CASSQDLASGGHEQYF
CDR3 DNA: TGTGCCAGCAGCCAAGATCTGGCTAGCGGGGGTCACGAGCAGTACTTC

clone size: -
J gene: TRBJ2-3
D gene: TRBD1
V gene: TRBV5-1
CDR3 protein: CASSRTGTGSTDTQYF
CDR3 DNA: TGCGCCAGCAGCAGGACCGGGACAGGGTCCACAGATACGCAGTATTTT

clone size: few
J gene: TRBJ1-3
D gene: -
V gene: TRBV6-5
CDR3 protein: CASIRDNSGNTIYF
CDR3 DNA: TGTGCCAGCATACGGGACAACTCTGGAAACACCATATATTTT

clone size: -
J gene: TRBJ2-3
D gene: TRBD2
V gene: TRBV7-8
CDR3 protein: CASSFRLAGVGGVADTQYF
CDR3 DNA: TGTGCCAGCAGTTTCAGACTAGCGGGGGTGGGTGGAGTGGCAGATACGCAGTATTTT

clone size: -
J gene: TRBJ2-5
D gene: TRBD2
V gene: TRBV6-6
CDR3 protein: CASSLGLAGVETQYF
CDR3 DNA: TGTGCCAGCAGTCTGGGACTAGCGGGGGTAGAGACCCAGTACTTC

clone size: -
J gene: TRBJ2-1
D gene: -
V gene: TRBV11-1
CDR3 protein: CASSIDRLPYNEQFF
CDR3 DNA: TGTGCCAGCAGCATAGACAGGTTACCCTACAATGAGCAGTTCTTC

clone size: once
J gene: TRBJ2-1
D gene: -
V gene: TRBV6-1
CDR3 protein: CASSESRVREQFF
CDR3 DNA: TGTGCCAGCAGTGAATCTCGGGTGAGGGAGCAGTTCTTC

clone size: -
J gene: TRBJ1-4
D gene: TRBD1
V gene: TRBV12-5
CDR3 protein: CASGLQGQGGEKLFF
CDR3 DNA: TGTGCTAGTGGACTACAAGGACAGGGTGGTGAAAAACTGTTTTTT

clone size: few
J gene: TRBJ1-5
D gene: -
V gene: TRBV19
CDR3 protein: CASSGGRVSNQPQHF
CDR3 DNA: TGTGCCAGTAGTGGGGGGAGAGTTAGCAATCAGCCCCAGCATTTT

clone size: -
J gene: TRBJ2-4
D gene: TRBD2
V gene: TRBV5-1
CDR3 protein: CASSPGTRKIQYF
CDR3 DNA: TGCGCCAGCAGCCCCGGGACTAGGAAAATTCAGTACTTC

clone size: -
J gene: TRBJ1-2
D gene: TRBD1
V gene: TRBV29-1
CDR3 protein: CSGGQGGDGYTF
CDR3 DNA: TGCAGCGGAGGACAGGGAGGTGATGGCTACACCTTC

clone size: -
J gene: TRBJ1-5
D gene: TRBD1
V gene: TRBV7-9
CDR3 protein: CASSGQENQPQHF
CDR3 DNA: TGTGCCAGCAGCGGACAGGAAAATCAGCCCCAGCATTTT

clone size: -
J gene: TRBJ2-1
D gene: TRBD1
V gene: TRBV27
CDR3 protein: CASSTSGGDGRFF
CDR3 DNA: TGTGCCAGCAGTACGTCAGGGGGCGACGGCCGGTTCTTC

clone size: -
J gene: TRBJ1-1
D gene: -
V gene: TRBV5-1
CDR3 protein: CASSLFPGTEAFF
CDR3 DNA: TGCGCCAGCAGCTTATTTCCGGGCACTGAAGCTTTCTTT

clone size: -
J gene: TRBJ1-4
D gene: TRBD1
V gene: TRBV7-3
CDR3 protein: CASSLSGTGGEKLFF
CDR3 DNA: TGTGCCAGCAGCTTAAGTGGGACAGGGGGTGAAAAACTGTTTTTT

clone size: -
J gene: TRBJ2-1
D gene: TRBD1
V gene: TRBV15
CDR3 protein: CATSSGTGPYEQFF
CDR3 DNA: TGTGCCACCAGCAGCGGGACAGGGCCCTATGAGCAGTTCTTC

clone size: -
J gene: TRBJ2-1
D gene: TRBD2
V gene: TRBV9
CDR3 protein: CASSVEVKAGGHQFF
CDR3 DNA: TGTGCCAGCAGCGTAGAGGTTAAAGCGGGGGGGCATCAGTTCTTC

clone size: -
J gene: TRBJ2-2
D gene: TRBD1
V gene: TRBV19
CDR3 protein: CASSLQGYTGELFF
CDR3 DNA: TGTGCCAGTAGTTTACAGGGGTACACCGGGGAGCTGTTTTTT

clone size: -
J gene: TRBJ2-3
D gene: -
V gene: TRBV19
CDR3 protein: CASSIGQTTDTQYF
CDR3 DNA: TGTGCCAGTAGTATAGGACAGACCACAGATACGCAGTATTTT

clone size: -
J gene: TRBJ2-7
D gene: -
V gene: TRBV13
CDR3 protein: CASSPSGNYEQYF
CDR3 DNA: TGTGCCAGCAGCCCCAGCGGTAACTACGAGCAGTACTTC

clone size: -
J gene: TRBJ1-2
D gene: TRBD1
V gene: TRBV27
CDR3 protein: CASSPGQGVYGYTF
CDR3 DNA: TGTGCCAGCAGTCCAGGACAGGGGGTCTATGGCTACACCTTC

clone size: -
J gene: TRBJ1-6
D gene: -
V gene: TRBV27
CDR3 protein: CASRSVIRQAYNSPLHF
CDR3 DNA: TGTGCCAGCAGGTCCGTGATAAGACAGGCTTATAATTCACCCCTCCACTTT

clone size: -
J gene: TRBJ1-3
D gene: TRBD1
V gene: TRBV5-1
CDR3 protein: CASSLAGTGGTSGNTIYF
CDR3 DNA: TGCGCCAGCAGCTTGGCCGGGACAGGGGGTACATCTGGAAACACCATATATTTT

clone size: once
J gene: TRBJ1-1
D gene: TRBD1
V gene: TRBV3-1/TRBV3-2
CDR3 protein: CASRTGGAPNTEAFF
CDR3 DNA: TGTGCCAGCAGGACAGGGGGCGCCCCGAACACTGAAGCTTTCTTT

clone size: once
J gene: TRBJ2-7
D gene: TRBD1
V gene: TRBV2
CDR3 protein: CASNSRQGAYYEQYF
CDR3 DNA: TGTGCCAGCAATTCCCGACAGGGGGCCTACTACGAGCAGTACTTC

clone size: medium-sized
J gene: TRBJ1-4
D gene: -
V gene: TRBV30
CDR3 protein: CAWAPGVPNEKLFF
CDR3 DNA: TGTGCCTGGGCCCCGGGGGTGCCTAATGAAAAACTGTTTTTT

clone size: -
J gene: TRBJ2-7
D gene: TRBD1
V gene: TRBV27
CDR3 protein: CASSLGQGPYEQYF
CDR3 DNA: TGTGCCAGCAGTTTAGGACAGGGCCCCTACGAGCAGTACTTC

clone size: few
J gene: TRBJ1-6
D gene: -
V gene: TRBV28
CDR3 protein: CASLSSYNSPLHF
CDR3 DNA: TGTGCCAGCTTGAGCTCCTATAATTCACCCCTCCACTTT

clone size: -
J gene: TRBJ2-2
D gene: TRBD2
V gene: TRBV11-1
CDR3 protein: CASTSGRGVSGELFF
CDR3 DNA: TGTGCCAGCACTTCAGGTCGGGGGGTGTCAGGGGAGCTGTTTTTT